A selection of T cell receptor beta chains follows, all from one sample in a study of molecular identifiers for immune sequencing clone quantification. Using its own MiXCR run on the PCR reads, TCRdb lists one record per CDR3 protein. This table holds some 580,000 distinct CDR3 sequences, about 25% found once. Material for sequencing was naive CD8+ T cells from blood, with Jurkat cell RNA spiked in. All receptors derive from a human donor in good health. Some libraries in this study had Jurkat cell RNA spiked in. The CDR3 runs from the conserved cysteine through the conserved F or W. A D gene is named only where the DNA matches it firmly. A clone size is listed for some rows: how often the clone was seen (once, few, many), or a class if it is expanded.

clone_size: many; d_call: .; j_call: TRBJ2-1; v_call: TRBV4-1; cdr3_length: 14; cdr3_nt: TGCGCCAGCAGCCAAGAGGGGGGTCGCGACGAGCAGTTCTTC; cdr3_aa: CASSQEGGRDEQFF
clone_size: .; d_call: .; j_call: TRBJ2-7; v_call: TRBV15; cdr3_length: 14; cdr3_nt: TGTTCCACCAGAGACACAAACAGCCCCTACGAGCAGTACTTC; cdr3_aa: CSTRDTNSPYEQYF
clone_size: .; d_call: .; j_call: TRBJ1-5; v_call: TRBV27; cdr3_length: 15; cdr3_nt: TGTGCCAGCTCGTATAGGCCGGATAGCAATCAGCCCCAGCATTTT; cdr3_aa: CASSYRPDSNQPQHF
clone_size: many; d_call: .; j_call: TRBJ1-4; v_call: TRBV20-1; cdr3_length: 14; cdr3_nt: TGCAGTGCCGCAATGGGGGTAGCCAATGAAAAACTGTTTTTT; cdr3_aa: CSAAMGVANEKLFF
clone_size: .; d_call: TRBD1; j_call: TRBJ1-4; v_call: TRBV20-1; cdr3_length: 15; cdr3_nt: TGCAGTGCTAGAGATCTAGCAGGGGGTGAGGAAAAACTGTTTTTT; cdr3_aa: CSARDLAGGEEKLFF
clone_size: many; d_call: TRBD1; j_call: TRBJ1-1; v_call: TRBV5-1; cdr3_length: 14; cdr3_nt: TGCGCCAGCAGCATTACAGGGGTGAACACTGAAGCTTTCTTT; cdr3_aa: CASSITGVNTEAFF
clone_size: few; d_call: .; j_call: TRBJ1-6; v_call: TRBV20-1; cdr3_length: 20; cdr3_nt: TGCAGTGCTAGAGATCTGGCCTGGCTTCCCGGGGGCGAATATAATTCACCCCTCCACTTT; cdr3_aa: CSARDLAWLPGGEYNSPLHF
clone_size: .; d_call: .; j_call: TRBJ1-4; v_call: TRBV6-6; cdr3_length: 12; cdr3_nt: TGTGCCAGAAGTTCTGAGGGAGCCAAACTGTTTTTT; cdr3_aa: CARSSEGAKLFF
clone_size: .; d_call: .; j_call: TRBJ2-2; v_call: TRBV27; cdr3_length: 16; cdr3_nt: TGTGCCAGCAGTTCCAACCTACAGGGGAACACCGGGGAGCTGTTTTTT; cdr3_aa: CASSSNLQGNTGELFF
clone_size: .; d_call: .; j_call: TRBJ1-1; v_call: TRBV19; cdr3_length: 14; cdr3_nt: TGTGCCAGTAGTCCACCAGGACGGAACACTGAAGCTTTCTTT; cdr3_aa: CASSPPGRNTEAFF
clone_size: many; d_call: .; j_call: TRBJ1-1; v_call: TRBV20-1; cdr3_length: 13; cdr3_nt: TGCAGTGCTGCCTCAGTATCGGGGCGTAGAGCTTTCTTT; cdr3_aa: CSAASVSGRRAFF
clone_size: .; d_call: TRBD1; j_call: TRBJ1-1; v_call: TRBV4-3; cdr3_length: 17; cdr3_nt: TGCGCCAGCAGCCAAGACTTGTCTGGACAGGTGAACACTGAAGCTTCCTTT; cdr3_aa: CASSQDLSGQVNTEASF
clone_size: .; d_call: .; j_call: TRBJ1-4; v_call: TRBV2; cdr3_length: 16; cdr3_nt: TGTGCCAGCAGTGAGGGCAGGGGAGATAACGTTGAAAAACTGTTTTTT; cdr3_aa: CASSEGRGDNVEKLFF
clone_size: many; d_call: .; j_call: TRBJ2-2; v_call: TRBV30; cdr3_length: 12; cdr3_nt: TGTGCCTGGAATGTAGACACCGGGGAGCTGTTTTTT; cdr3_aa: CAWNVDTGELFF
clone_size: few; d_call: .; j_call: TRBJ1-1; v_call: TRBV27; cdr3_length: 15; cdr3_nt: TGTGCCAGCAGTCTCGGAAGAGGGGCGAGCACTGAAGCTTTCTTT; cdr3_aa: CASSLGRGASTEAFF
clone_size: .; d_call: .; j_call: TRBJ1-5; v_call: TRBV19; cdr3_length: 13; cdr3_nt: TGTGCCAGTACTCCATGGGGGCTGCAGCCCCAGCATTTT; cdr3_aa: CASTPWGLQPQHF
clone_size: many; d_call: .; j_call: TRBJ1-5; v_call: TRBV16; cdr3_length: 21; cdr3_nt: TGTGCCAGCAGCCAATGGAGGGTTTCATTTCCGTCGGCATTTCGGGATCAGCCCCAGCATTTT; cdr3_aa: CASSQWRVSFPSAFRDQPQHF
clone_size: many; d_call: .; j_call: TRBJ2-7; v_call: TRBV5-6; cdr3_length: 14; cdr3_nt: TGTGCCAGCAGCTTGTCGGCAGGGGACGACGAGCAGTACTTC; cdr3_aa: CASSLSAGDDEQYF
clone_size: once; d_call: .; j_call: TRBJ2-5; v_call: TRBV7-6; cdr3_length: 11; cdr3_nt: TGTGCCAGCTGCTCACAAGAGACCCAGTACTTC; cdr3_aa: CASCSQETQYF
clone_size: many; d_call: TRBD2; j_call: TRBJ2-5; v_call: TRBV13; cdr3_length: 17; cdr3_nt: TGTGCCAGCAGCTTTTCAAGACTAGCGGGGTACCAAGAGACCCAGTACTTC; cdr3_aa: CASSFSRLAGYQETQYF
clone_size: many; d_call: .; j_call: TRBJ2-1; v_call: TRBV29-1; cdr3_length: 13; cdr3_nt: TGCAGCGCCGGAGAGGGCCTACGCAATGAGCAGTTCTTC; cdr3_aa: CSAGEGLRNEQFF
clone_size: many; d_call: TRBD1; j_call: TRBJ1-1; v_call: TRBV7-9; cdr3_length: 15; cdr3_nt: TGTGCCAGCAGCATTGACAGGGGACTGAACACTGAAGCTTTCTTT; cdr3_aa: CASSIDRGLNTEAFF
clone_size: many; d_call: TRBD1; j_call: TRBJ2-2; v_call: TRBV27; cdr3_length: 13; cdr3_nt: TGTGCCAGCAGTTCCGATCGACAGGGGATGCTGTTTTTT; cdr3_aa: CASSSDRQGMLFF
clone_size: many; d_call: .; j_call: TRBJ2-7; v_call: TRBV4-3; cdr3_length: 14; cdr3_nt: TGCGCCAGCAGCCAAGAAAGGGGCTCCTACGAGCAGTACTTC; cdr3_aa: CASSQERGSYEQYF
clone_size: .; d_call: TRBD2; j_call: TRBJ2-7; v_call: TRBV9; cdr3_length: 17; cdr3_nt: TGTGCCAGCAGCGCGGGGGGTGCAGCGGACCTCTCCTACGAGCAGTACTTC; cdr3_aa: CASSAGGAADLSYEQYF
clone_size: many; d_call: .; j_call: TRBJ1-1; v_call: TRBV3-1; cdr3_length: 15; cdr3_nt: TGTGCCAGCAGCCAAAATGGACCAGGGGTCACTGAAGCTTTCTTT; cdr3_aa: CASSQNGPGVTEAFF
clone_size: many; d_call: .; j_call: TRBJ1-1; v_call: TRBV9; cdr3_length: 14; cdr3_nt: TGTGCCAGCAGCCTAGGAGGGGGGCCCACTGAAGCTTTCTTT; cdr3_aa: CASSLGGGPTEAFF
clone_size: many; d_call: .; j_call: TRBJ2-7; v_call: TRBV4-1; cdr3_length: 17; cdr3_nt: TGCGCCAGCAGCCAAGATCAGGGAACAGCGCTTACCTACGAGCAGTACTTC; cdr3_aa: CASSQDQGTALTYEQYF
clone_size: .; d_call: .; j_call: TRBJ2-7; v_call: TRBV6-5; cdr3_length: 15; cdr3_nt: TGTGCCAGCAGTCAAAACGTGTATTCGAGTGACGAGCAGTACTTC; cdr3_aa: CASSQNVYSSDEQYF
clone_size: .; d_call: .; j_call: TRBJ1-2; v_call: TRBV19; cdr3_length: 15; cdr3_nt: TGTGCCAGTAGTATACTTTTTCAGGGAGCGGCTGGCTACACCTTC; cdr3_aa: CASSILFQGAAGYTF
clone_size: many; d_call: .; j_call: TRBJ1-5; v_call: TRBV28; cdr3_length: 13; cdr3_nt: TGTGCCAGCAAGAGTCATAGCAATCAGCCCCAGCATTTT; cdr3_aa: CASKSHSNQPQHF
clone_size: many; d_call: TRBD1; j_call: TRBJ1-1; v_call: TRBV28; cdr3_length: 15; cdr3_nt: TGTGCCAGCAGACCCCGGACAGGAATGAACACTGAAGCTTTCTTT; cdr3_aa: CASRPRTGMNTEAFF
clone_size: .; d_call: TRBD2; j_call: TRBJ2-1; v_call: TRBV12-3/TRBV12-4; cdr3_length: 16; cdr3_nt: TGTGCCAGCAACCCCCCCAGGACTAGCATAGCAGATGAGCAGTTCTTC; cdr3_aa: CASNPPRTSIADEQFF
clone_size: few; d_call: .; j_call: TRBJ1-4; v_call: TRBV20-1; cdr3_length: 14; cdr3_nt: TGCAGTGCTATCAGAAAGAAAGAGGGTGAAAAACTGTTTTTT; cdr3_aa: CSAIRKKEGEKLFF
clone_size: few; d_call: TRBD2; j_call: TRBJ2-7; v_call: TRBV12-3/TRBV12-4; cdr3_length: 15; cdr3_nt: TGTGCCAGCAGTTTAGCGCTAGCGGAGATCTACGAGCAGTACTTC; cdr3_aa: CASSLALAEIYEQYF
clone_size: many; d_call: TRBD1; j_call: TRBJ2-2; v_call: TRBV12-3/TRBV12-4; cdr3_length: 17; cdr3_nt: TGTGCCAGCAGTTCCTTCCCAGACAGGGTTGGCACCGGGGAGCTGTTTTTT; cdr3_aa: CASSSFPDRVGTGELFF
clone_size: .; d_call: .; j_call: TRBJ2-1; v_call: TRBV6-5; cdr3_length: 13; cdr3_nt: TGTGCCAGCAGTTACGTTAACTGCAATGAGCAGTTCTTC; cdr3_aa: CASSYVNCNEQFF
clone_size: .; d_call: TRBD1; j_call: TRBJ1-2; v_call: TRBV7-9; cdr3_length: 14; cdr3_nt: TGTGCCAGCAGCTCGTCGGGACAGCTATTTAGCTTCACCTTC; cdr3_aa: CASSSSGQLFSFTF
clone_size: few; d_call: .; j_call: TRBJ2-7; v_call: TRBV3-1; cdr3_length: 16; cdr3_nt: TGTGCCAGCAGCCAACTTCGCGGGACGATCCTCTACGAGCAGTACTTC; cdr3_aa: CASSQLRGTILYEQYF
clone_size: many; d_call: .; j_call: TRBJ1-5; v_call: TRBV19; cdr3_length: 15; cdr3_nt: TGTGCCAGTAGTTCCGGACGGTATAGCAATCAGCCCCAGCATTTT; cdr3_aa: CASSSGRYSNQPQHF
clone_size: many; d_call: .; j_call: TRBJ1-5; v_call: TRBV4-3; cdr3_length: 15; cdr3_nt: TGCGCCAGCAGCCCTTCCCGGGACTCAAATCAGCCCCAGCATTTT; cdr3_aa: CASSPSRDSNQPQHF
clone_size: few; d_call: .; j_call: TRBJ2-5; v_call: TRBV27; cdr3_length: 14; cdr3_nt: TGTGCCAGCAGTTTACGGGGGGCCCAAGAGACCCAGTACTTC; cdr3_aa: CASSLRGAQETQYF
clone_size: .; d_call: TRBD1; j_call: TRBJ2-7; v_call: TRBV20-1; cdr3_length: 15; cdr3_nt: TGCAGTGCTAGAGATCGTAGGACAGGGGGACACGAGCAGTACTTC; cdr3_aa: CSARDRRTGGHEQYF
clone_size: .; d_call: TRBD2; j_call: TRBJ2-7; v_call: TRBV7-9; cdr3_length: 16; cdr3_nt: TGTGCCAGCATCCCCGGACTAGCGGAAAGCTCCTACGAGCAGTACTTC; cdr3_aa: CASIPGLAESSYEQYF
clone_size: many; d_call: .; j_call: TRBJ2-2; v_call: TRBV11-2; cdr3_length: 14; cdr3_nt: TGTGCCAGCAGCTTAGTAGGGGACACCGGGGAGCTGTTTTTT; cdr3_aa: CASSLVGDTGELFF